The 24 T cell receptor beta chains below come from one sample, sequenced in a study of CD8 T cells in ankylosing spondylitis. Study findings and constraints: One TCR beta motif, made up of several highly homologous variants, appeared characteristic of ankylosing spondylitis blood.

Via MiXCR, TCRdb re-called the 5' RACE reads, giving one row per CDR3 protein. The data hold almost 400,000 distinct CDR3 sequences, with around 24% observed a single time. Their specific antigens are unknown. The sample taken for sequencing was blood, either unsorted or a sorted T cell fraction (not recorded which). All receptors derive from a male donor with ankylosing spondylitis.

The chain has TRBV5-1 and TRBJ2-7; 15 bases are a match to TRBD2. Germline V gives CDR1 SGHRS, CDR2 YFSETQ. The CDR3 totals 15 residues. The V segment lost 4 bases and the J segment 5 bases; nucleotides outside the gene matches: 4. For the CDR3, the DNA is TGCGCCAGCAGCCGGGGACTAGCGGGAGGAGACGAGCAGTACTTC. Protein: CASSRGLAGGDEQYF.

This clonotype occurred many times. This chain links TRBV29-1 with TRBJ1-2, with D possibly TRBD1 on 5 matching bases. Germline V gene data show CDR1 as SQVTM and CDR2 as ANQGSEA. This CDR3 comprises 12 residues. V lost 5 bases, J lost 3 bases, and 10 bases lay in between. The CDR3 nucleotides read TGCAGCGTTTTGTCGGGGGACTATGGCTACACCTTC. Translating it yields CSVLSGDYGYTF.

This clonotype has at least ten counts. The rearrangement joins TRBV5-5 to TRBJ2-7; TRBD2 aligns across 13 bases. Germline V gene sequence: CDR1 SGHKS, CDR2 YYEKEE (reference sequence). J lost 4 bases, V lost 4 bases, and 5 bases had no gene match. This CDR3 is 15 amino acids long. The CDR3 loop is CASSPGLAGAYEQYF. Written as DNA, the CDR3 is TGTGCCAGCAGCCCAGGACTAGCGGGAGCTTACGAGCAGTACTTC.

This clonotype was observed a few times. The J gene is TRBJ1-5, the V gene TRBV7-2; D gene unclear. This CDR3 is built from 13 residues. The germline V gene has CDR1 SGHTA and CDR2 FQGNSA. V lost 9 bases, J lost 6 bases, and 15 bases lay in between. As DNA, the CDR3 is TGTGCCAGGGCCCGGAACCCCCCTCAGCCCCAGCATTTT. Translating it yields CARARNPPQPQHF.

This clonotype was counted between two and nine times. CDR3 bases: TGTGCCACCAGCGTTGGGACAGGGGGCGCCGGATTCGCAGATACGCAGTATTTT. It encodes CATSVGTGGAGFADTQYF. V gene TRBV15 combines with J gene TRBJ2-3; 12 positions agree with TRBD1. CDR1 and CDR2 (germline): LNHNV, YYDKDF (reference sequence). The CDR3 consists of 18 residues. J lost 4 bases, V lost 5 bases, and 13 bases had no gene match.

For the CDR3, the DNA is TGCAGTGCTAGTGGTCCCGGGACAGTGTCGTGGGAGCAGTACTTC. It is translated as CSASGPGTVSWEQYF. The chain has TRBV20-1 and TRBJ2-7, with 7 bases that match TRBD1. Trimming took 3 bases from V and 7 from J; bases not matched to a gene: 15. This CDR3 spans 15 amino acids. The germline gives CDR1 DFQATT, CDR2 SNEGSKA (reference sequence).

The J gene is TRBJ1-5, the V gene TRBV12-3 or TRBV12-4; 10 bases are a match to TRBD1. The V and J ends lost 6 bases and 4 bases, in that order; junction bases with no gene match: 3. The CDR3 sequence is 14 residues long. CDR3 nucleotide sequence: TGTGCCAGCAGGGGGACAGGGGAAAATCAGCCCCAGCATTTT. This translates into CASRGTGENQPQHF.

This chain connects TRBV7-9 to TRBJ1-2; D ambiguous. The germline V gene encodes CDR1 SEHNR and CDR2 FQNEAQ (reference sequence). The germline V and J ends were trimmed by 1 base and 7 bases, with 10 bases remaining between them. CDR3 length: 13 amino acids. The CDR3 reads CASSLDTRFGYTF. In nucleotides, the CDR3 is TGTGCCAGCAGCTTAGATACTCGCTTTGGCTACACCTTC.

The gene calls are TRBV18 and TRBJ1-1; no firm D call. The germline gives CDR1 KGHSH, CDR2 LQKENI. V lost 5 bases, J lost 4 bases, and 14 bases lay in between. The CDR3 has 14 residues. CDR3 loop: CASSTATRSTEAFF. For the CDR3, the DNA is TGTGCCAGCTCAACGGCTACACGGAGCACTGAAGCTTTCTTT.

This clonotype was seen only a few times. The chain combines TRBV29-1 with TRBJ2-7; 9 positions agree with TRBD2. The germline CDR1 and CDR2 sequences are SQVTM and ANQGSEA. The CDR3 is 13 amino acids. The ends lost 7 bases at V and 5 bases at J; junction bases unmatched: 9. In DNA, the CDR3 is TGCAGCGGGGGGGCTAGCGGGGACCACGAGCAGTACTTC. It translates to CSGGASGDHEQYF.

CDR3: CASTLQAGDLETQYF. The CDR3 DNA sequence: TGTGCCAGCACCCTCCAAGCGGGAGACTTGGAGACCCAGTACTTC. The chain joins TRBV12-3 or TRBV12-4 to TRBJ2-5, with TRBD2 matching 8 bases. This CDR3 contains 15 residues. V gave up 7 bases and J gave up 5 bases; unmatched junction bases: 12.

This clonotype was found a few times. The genes are TRBV20-1 and TRBJ2-3; tentative D call: TRBD2 (6 bases). Trimming left V 2 bases short and J 7 bases short, with 19 bases between. The CDR3 sequence is 15 residues long. In germline, CDR1 is DFQATT, CDR2 SNEGSKA (reference sequence). In nucleotides, the CDR3 is TGCAGTGCTAGATCCCCAGCCGGACTAAGAAATACGCAGTATTTT. Translating it yields CSARSPAGLRNTQYF.

This clonotype was seen more than once but under ten times. CDR3 sequence: CASRRAGLAGGLGANVLTF. The CDR3 region has the DNA TGTGCCAGCAGAAGAGCTGGACTAGCGGGAGGGCTTGGGGCCAACGTCCTGACTTTC. The chain employs TRBV12-3 or TRBV12-4 and TRBJ2-6; TRBD2 matches 15 bases. The length of the CDR3 is 19 residues. V shed 6 bases, J shed 3 bases, and the junction held 9 bases outside the gene matches.

The genes are TRBV6-5 and TRBJ2-7; no definite D call. The V end was cut by 0 bases, the J end by 5 bases, with 14 bases between. This CDR3 comprises 15 residues. Germline lookup yields CDR1 MNHEY and CDR2 SVGAGI. The CDR3 sequence: CASSYSNGRLDEQYF. The CDR3 DNA sequence: TGTGCCAGCAGTTACTCGAATGGGCGGCTTGACGAGCAGTACTTC.

Comments on this clonotype: Germline and junction disagree at one end, which may indicate a read error. The V and J genes are TRBV7-7 and TRBJ2-2; TRBD1 matches 8 bases. Germline CDR1 SSHAT, CDR2 FNYEAQ (reference sequence). CDR3 length: 14 residues. Here the CDR3 reads CASSSDRVAGELFF. The CDR3 DNA reads TGTGCTAGCAGTTCGGACAGGGTGGCCGGGGAGCTGTTTTTT.

The table lists this clonotype with a few counts. This sequence joins TRBV12-3 or TRBV12-4 and TRBJ2-7; 9 bases line up with TRBD2. The CDR3 loop spans 14 amino acids. V was pared by 7 bases and J by 5 bases, with 9 bases of the junction left unmatched. CDR3 bases: TGTGCCAGCACCCAATTTAGCGGGAGTCACGAGCAGTACTTC. Translated: CASTQFSGSHEQYF.

This clonotype appeared a few times. V usage is TRBV9 and J usage is TRBJ2-3, with 9 nucleotides matching TRBD2. The CDR3 length is 16 residues. J lost 1 base, V lost 2 bases, and 5 bases had no gene match. Germline V lookup: CDR1 SGDLS, CDR2 YYNGEE. CDR3 coding DNA: TGTGCCAGCAGCGTTATAGCGGGAGTGGGCACAGATACGCAGTATTTT. Translating gives CASSVIAGVGTDTQYF. Looking up the rest from reference TRBV9 and TRBJ2-3 gives the full variable domain: DSGVTQTPKHLITATGQRVTLRCSPRSGDLSVYWYQQSLDQGLQFLIQYYNGEERAKGNILERFSAQQFPDLHSELNLSSLELGDSALYFCASSVIAGVGTDTQYFGPGTRLTVL.

The chain is built from TRBV27 and TRBJ1-4; D is perhaps TRBD1 (6 bases). The CDR3 covers 15 residues. V was pared by 5 bases and J by 3 bases, with 13 bases between. Germline V gives CDR1 MNHEY, CDR2 SMNVEV (reference sequence). Here the CDR3 reads CASSPYRAANEKLFF. In DNA form, the CDR3 reads TGTGCCAGCAGTCCCTACAGGGCCGCTAATGAAAAACTGTTTTTT.

This clonotype was counted once. CDR3 coding DNA: TGTGCCAGCAGCCAACCGACAGGGCTAGTCGAGACCCAGTACTTC. It translates to CASSQPTGLVETQYF. The chain employs TRBV7-2 and TRBJ2-5; TRBD1 matches at 7 bases. After removal of 5 bases from V and 5 bases from J, the junction contained 11 bases not matched to a gene. Germline loops: CDR1 SGHTA, CDR2 FQGNSA. The CDR3 spans 15 residues.

This clonotype has at least ten counts. The chain employs TRBV6-5 and TRBJ2-5; 7 nucleotides agree with TRBD1. V lost 10 bases, J lost 5 bases, and 7 bases stayed unmatched. The CDR3 totals 12 residues. Per germline, CDR1 MNHEY and CDR2 SVGAGI. CDR3 coding DNA: TGTGCCAAAGACAGGGTGGGGGAGACCCAGTACTTC. Protein product: CAKDRVGETQYF.

This clonotype occurred a few times. The V and J genes are TRBV4-2 and TRBJ2-2, with no clear D. Germline CDR1 LGHNA, CDR2 YNFKEQ. The CDR3 is 15 residues long. Deletions cut 0 bases from V and 7 bases from J, with 12 bases between. This CDR3 is CASSQETGASGELFF. The CDR3 DNA follows: TGTGCCAGCAGCCAAGAGACGGGTGCGAGCGGGGAGCTGTTTTTT.

In its sample, this clonotype was seen a few times. The chain carries TRBV20-1 and TRBJ1-2; D gene ambiguous. The CDR3 length is 13 residues. V shed 3 bases and J shed 0 bases, with 8 bases lying between them. Germline lookup yields CDR1 DFQATT and CDR2 SNEGSKA (reference sequence). The CDR3 loop is CSARTGTNYGYTF. CDR3 DNA sequence: TGCAGTGCTAGGACGGGGACTAACTATGGCTACACCTTC.

This clonotype was recorded a few times. This chain connects TRBV5-1 to TRBJ2-5; 7 bases align to TRBD1. The CDR3 is 15 residues long. Germline trimming cut 4 bases from V and 0 bases from J; bases unmatched to any gene: 6. CDR1 is SGHRS and CDR2 is YFSETQ in the germline V gene. The DNA of the CDR3 is TGCGCCAGCAGCAGACGACAGGGCAACCAAGAGACCCAGTACTTC. This gives the protein CASSRRQGNQETQYF.

V gene TRBV9 combines with J gene TRBJ2-7; D may match TRBD1 or TRBD2 (6 bases each). The CDR3 consists of 16 residues. The germline gives CDR1 SGDLS, CDR2 YYNGEE. V gave up 0 bases and J gave up 3 bases, with 16 bases separating them. This CDR3 reads CASSVGIGRGHYEQYF. The CDR3 nucleotides read TGTGCCAGCAGCGTAGGGATTGGGCGGGGACACTACGAGCAGTACTTC.